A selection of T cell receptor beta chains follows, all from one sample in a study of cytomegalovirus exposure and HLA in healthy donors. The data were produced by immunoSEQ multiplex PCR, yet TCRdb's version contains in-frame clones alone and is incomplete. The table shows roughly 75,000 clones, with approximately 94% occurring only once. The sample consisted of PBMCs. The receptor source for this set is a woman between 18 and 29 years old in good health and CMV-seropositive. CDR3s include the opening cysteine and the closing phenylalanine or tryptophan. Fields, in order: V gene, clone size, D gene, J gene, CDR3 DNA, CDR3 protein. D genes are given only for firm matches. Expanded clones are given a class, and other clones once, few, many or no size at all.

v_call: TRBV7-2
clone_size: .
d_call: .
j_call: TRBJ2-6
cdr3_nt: TGTGCCAGCAGCCTCACTGGGGGGGCTCTTCGGTCGGGGGCCAACGTCCTGACTTTC
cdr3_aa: CASSLTGGALRSGANVLTF

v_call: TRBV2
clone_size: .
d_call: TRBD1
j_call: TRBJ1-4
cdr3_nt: TGTGCCAGCAGTCTACCGGGACAGGTGAATGAAAAACTGTTTTTT
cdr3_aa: CASSLPGQVNEKLFF

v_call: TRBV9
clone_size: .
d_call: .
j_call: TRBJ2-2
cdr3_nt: TGTGCCAGCAGCCCTTTAGAGGAGACCGGGGAGCTGTTTTTT
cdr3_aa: CASSPLEETGELFF

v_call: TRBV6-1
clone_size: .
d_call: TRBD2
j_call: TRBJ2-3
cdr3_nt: TGTGCCAGCAGTGAACTAGCGGGGAGCACAGATACGCAGTATTTT
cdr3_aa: CASSELAGSTDTQYF

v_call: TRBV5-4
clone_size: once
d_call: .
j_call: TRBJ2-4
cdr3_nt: TGTGCCAGCAGCTGGGGGGGCGAGGGAACTTTAAACATTCAGTACTTC
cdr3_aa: CASSWGGEGTLNIQYF

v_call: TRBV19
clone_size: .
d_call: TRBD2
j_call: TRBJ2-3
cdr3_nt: TGTGCCAGTAGTACCCTCGAGAGTAGCGGGAAGTCAGATACGCAGTATTTT
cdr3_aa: CASSTLESSGKSDTQYF

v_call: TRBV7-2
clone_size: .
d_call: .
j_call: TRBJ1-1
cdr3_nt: TGTGCCAGCAGCCAGGACAGGAACACTGAAGCTTTCTTT
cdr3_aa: CASSQDRNTEAFF

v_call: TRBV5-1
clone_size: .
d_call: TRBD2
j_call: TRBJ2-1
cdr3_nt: TGCGCCAGCAGCCAAGGGACTAGCGGGAGTGCGTACAATGAGCAGTTCTTC
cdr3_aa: CASSQGTSGSAYNEQFF

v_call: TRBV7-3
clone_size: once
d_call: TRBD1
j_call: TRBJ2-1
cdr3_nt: TGTGCCAGCAGCCCCCAGGACAGGGCGGGTGAGCAGTTCTTC
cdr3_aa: CASSPQDRAGEQFF

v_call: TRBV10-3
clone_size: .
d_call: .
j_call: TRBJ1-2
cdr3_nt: TGTGCCACCTTACAAGCGCTTGACTATGGCTACACCTTC
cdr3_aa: CATLQALDYGYTF

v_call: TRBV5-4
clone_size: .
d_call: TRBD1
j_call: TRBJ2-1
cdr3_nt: TGTGCCACTATTAAAGGGACAGATTACAATGAGCAGTTCTTC
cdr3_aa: CATIKGTDYNEQFF

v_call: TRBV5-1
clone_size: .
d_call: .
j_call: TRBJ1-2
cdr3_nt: TGCGCCAGCAGCTCCCTCGCAGGGGACTATGGCTACACCTTC
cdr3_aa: CASSSLAGDYGYTF

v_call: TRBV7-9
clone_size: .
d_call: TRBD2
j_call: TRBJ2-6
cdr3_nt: TGTGCCAGCAGCGACGGGGGGGTTGGGTCTGGGGCCAACGTCCTGACTTTC
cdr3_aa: CASSDGGVGSGANVLTF

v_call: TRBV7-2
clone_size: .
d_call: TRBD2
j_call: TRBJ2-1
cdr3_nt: TGTGCCAGCAGGCGGACTAGCGGAAGCTCCTACAATGAGCAGTTCTTC
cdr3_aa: CASRRTSGSSYNEQFF

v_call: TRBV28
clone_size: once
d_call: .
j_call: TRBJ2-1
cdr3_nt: TGTGCCAGCAGTTTAGAGGGAAGCTCCTACAATGAGCAGTTCTTC
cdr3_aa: CASSLEGSSYNEQFF

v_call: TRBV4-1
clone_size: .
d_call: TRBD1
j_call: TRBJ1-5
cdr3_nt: TGCGCCAGCAGCCAAGACCGGCGACAGGGCCGCAATCAGCCCCAGCATTTT
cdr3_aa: CASSQDRRQGRNQPQHF

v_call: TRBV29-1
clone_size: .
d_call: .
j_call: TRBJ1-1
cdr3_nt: TGCAGCGCCGCCCTCGGGGGTGACACTGAAGCTTTCTTT
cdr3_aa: CSAALGGDTEAFF

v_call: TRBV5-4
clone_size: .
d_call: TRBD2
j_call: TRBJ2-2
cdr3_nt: TGTGCCAGCAGCCTCGGGGGGGCCGGGACCGGGGAGCTGTTTTTT
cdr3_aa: CASSLGGAGTGELFF

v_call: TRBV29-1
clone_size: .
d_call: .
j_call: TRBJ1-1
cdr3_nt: TGCAGCGTTAGCGGGGACGAAACCCCGAGGGGGGCTTTCTTT
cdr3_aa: CSVSGDETPRGAFF

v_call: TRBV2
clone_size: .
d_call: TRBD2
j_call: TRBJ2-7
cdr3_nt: TGTGCCAGCCGGCGGGAGCTCTCTACCCAGCAGTACTTC
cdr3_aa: CASRRELSTQQYF

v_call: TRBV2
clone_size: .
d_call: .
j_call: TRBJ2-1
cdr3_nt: TGTGCCAGCAATATTGGGGGGGGCCTTTCCAATGAGCAGTTCTTC
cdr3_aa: CASNIGGGLSNEQFF

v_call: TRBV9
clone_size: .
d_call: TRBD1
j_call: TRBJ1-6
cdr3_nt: TGTGCCAGCAGCGGTGGACAGGGGGTTAATTCACCCCTCCACTTT
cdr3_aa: CASSGGQGVNSPLHF

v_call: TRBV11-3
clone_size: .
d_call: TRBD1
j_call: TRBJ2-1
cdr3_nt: TGTGCCAGCAGCTTAGTGGCAGGGGGCTACAATGAGCAGTTCTTC
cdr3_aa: CASSLVAGGYNEQFF

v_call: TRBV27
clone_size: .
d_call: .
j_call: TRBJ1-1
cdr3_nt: TGTGCCAGCAGTTTATCCCACGGGAACAGGGCTGAAGCTTTCTTT
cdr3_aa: CASSLSHGNRAEAFF

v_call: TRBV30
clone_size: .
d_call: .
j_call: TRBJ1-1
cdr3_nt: TGTGCCTGGAGTTGGGGGTACAGGGAGACTGAAGCTTTCTTT
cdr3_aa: CAWSWGYRETEAFF

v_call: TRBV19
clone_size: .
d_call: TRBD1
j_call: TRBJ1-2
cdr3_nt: TGTGCCAGTAGTATTCCCCTTGGGACAGGGGGAAATGGCTACACCTTC
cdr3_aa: CASSIPLGTGGNGYTF

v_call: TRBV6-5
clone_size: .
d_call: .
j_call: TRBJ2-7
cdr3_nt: TGTGCCAGCAGTTGGACGGAGGGATTCTACGAGCAGTACTTC
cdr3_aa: CASSWTEGFYEQYF

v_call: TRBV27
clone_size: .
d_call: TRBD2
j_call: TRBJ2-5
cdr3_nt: TGTGCCAGCAGTTTAGGTCGAGCGGGGAACCAAGAGACCCAGTACTTC
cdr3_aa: CASSLGRAGNQETQYF

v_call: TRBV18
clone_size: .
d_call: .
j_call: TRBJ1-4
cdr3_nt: TGTGCCAGCTCACCATGGACGGGGGAAAAACTGTTTTTT
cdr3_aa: CASSPWTGEKLFF

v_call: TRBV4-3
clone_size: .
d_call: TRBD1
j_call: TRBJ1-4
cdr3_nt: TGCGCCAGCAGCCAATACTACAGGGGTAATGAAAAACTGTTTTTT
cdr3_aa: CASSQYYRGNEKLFF

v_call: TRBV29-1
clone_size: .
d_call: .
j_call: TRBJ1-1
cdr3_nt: TGCAGCGTGGCCCGCCTTAACACTGAAGCTTTCTTT
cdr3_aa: CSVARLNTEAFF

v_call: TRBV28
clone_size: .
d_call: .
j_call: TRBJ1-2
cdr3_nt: TGTGCCAGCAGCGTCCCGCAGCCCCAGGGGGGCTACACCTTC
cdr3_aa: CASSVPQPQGGYTF

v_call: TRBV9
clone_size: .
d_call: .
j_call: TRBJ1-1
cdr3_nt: TGTGCCAGCAGCGGACTATCGACTGGACGGGCGGCTTTCTTT
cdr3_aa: CASSGLSTGRAAFF

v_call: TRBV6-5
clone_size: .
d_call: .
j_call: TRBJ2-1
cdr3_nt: TGTGCCAGCAGCCCCAGGAGGTGGGCTGAGCAGTTCTTC
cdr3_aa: CASSPRRWAEQFF

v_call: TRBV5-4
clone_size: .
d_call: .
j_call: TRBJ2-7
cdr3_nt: TGTGCCAGCAGCCTCAACCCTTCGAGCTCCTACGAGCAGTACTTC
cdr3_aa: CASSLNPSSSYEQYF

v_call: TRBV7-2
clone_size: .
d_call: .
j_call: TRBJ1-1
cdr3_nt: TGTGCCAGCAGCTCCGGGGGAGGAAACACTGAAGCTTTCTTT
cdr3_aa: CASSSGGGNTEAFF

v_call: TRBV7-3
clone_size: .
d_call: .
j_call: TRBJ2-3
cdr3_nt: TGTGCCAGCAGCTTATTCGGGGGAGATACGCAGTATTTT
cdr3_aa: CASSLFGGDTQYF

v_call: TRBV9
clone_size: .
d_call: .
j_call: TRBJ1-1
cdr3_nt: TGTGCCAGCAGCGTAGCAGTTATGAACACTGAAGCTTTCTTT
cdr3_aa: CASSVAVMNTEAFF

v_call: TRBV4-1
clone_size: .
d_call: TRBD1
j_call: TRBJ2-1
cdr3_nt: TGCGCCAGCAGCCAAGAAGGCAGGGGGTTTGATGAGCAGTTCTTC
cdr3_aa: CASSQEGRGFDEQFF

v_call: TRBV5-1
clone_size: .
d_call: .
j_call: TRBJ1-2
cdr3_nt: TGCGCCAGCAGTGACAGGCAAAACTATGGCTACACCTTC
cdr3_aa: CASSDRQNYGYTF

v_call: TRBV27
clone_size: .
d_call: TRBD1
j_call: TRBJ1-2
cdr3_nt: TGTGCCAGCAGTACCCTGGACAGGGCCCTCGGCGGCTACACCTTC
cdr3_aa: CASSTLDRALGGYTF

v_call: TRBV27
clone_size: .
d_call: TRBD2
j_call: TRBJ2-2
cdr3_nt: TGTGCCAGCAGTTTATGGGCTAGCGGGAACGGCGGGGAGCTGTTTTTT
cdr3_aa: CASSLWASGNGGELFF